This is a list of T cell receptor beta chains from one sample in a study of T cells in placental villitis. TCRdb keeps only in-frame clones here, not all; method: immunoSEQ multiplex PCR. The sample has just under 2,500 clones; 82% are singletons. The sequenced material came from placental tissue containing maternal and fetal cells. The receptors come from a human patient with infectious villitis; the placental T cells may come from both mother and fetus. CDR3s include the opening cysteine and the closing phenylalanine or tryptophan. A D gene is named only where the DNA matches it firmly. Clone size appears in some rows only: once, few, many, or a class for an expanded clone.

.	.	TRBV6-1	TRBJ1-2	CASSETVPYGYTF	TGTGCCAGCAGTGAGACAGTCCCCTATGGCTACACCTTC
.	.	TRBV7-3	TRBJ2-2	CASSLLNTGELFF	TGTGCCAGCAGCTTACTGAACACCGGGGAGCTGTTTTTT
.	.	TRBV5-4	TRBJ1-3	CASSPGEGENTIYF	TGTGCCAGCAGCCCTGGGGAAGGGGAAAACACCATATATTTT
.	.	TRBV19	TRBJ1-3	CASIFLTGRGSGNTIYF	TGTGCCAGTATTTTTTTGACAGGAAGAGGATCTGGAAACACCATATATTTT
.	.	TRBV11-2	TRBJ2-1	CASSLINNEQFF	TGTGCCAGCAGCTTAATTAACAATGAGCAGTTCTTC
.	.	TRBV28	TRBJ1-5	CASSMDGDSNQPQHF	TGTGCCAGCAGTATGGACGGTGATAGCAATCAGCCCCAGCATTTT
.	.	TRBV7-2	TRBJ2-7	CASIRQVSPGEQYF	TGTGCCAGCATCCGACAGGTGTCTCCGGGGGAGCAGTACTTC
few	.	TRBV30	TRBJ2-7	CAWSVLAEQYF	TGTGCCTGGAGTGTACTAGCCGAGCAGTACTTC
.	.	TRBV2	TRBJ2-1	CAINPGESSYNEQFF	TGTGCCATCAACCCTGGGGAGAGCTCCTACAATGAGCAGTTCTTC
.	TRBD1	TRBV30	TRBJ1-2	CAWTGGYGYTF	TGTGCCTGGACAGGGGGCTATGGCTACACCTTC
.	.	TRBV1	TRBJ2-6	CTSRCRANVLTF	TGCACCAGCAGGTGTCGGGCCAACGTCCTGACTTTC
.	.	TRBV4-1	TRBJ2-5	CASSRGAGHQETQYF	TGCGCCAGCAGCCGCGGGGCGGGCCACCAAGAGACCCAGTACTTC
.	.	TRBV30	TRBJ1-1	CAWSDRDRTEAFF	TGTGCCTGGAGTGACAGGGATCGGACTGAAGCTTTCTTT
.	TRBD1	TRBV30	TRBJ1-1	CAWSVGTGAFF	TGTGCCTGGAGTGTAGGGACAGGGGCTTTCTTT
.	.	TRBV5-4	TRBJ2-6	CASSLGLSGANVLTF	TGTGCCAGCAGCTTGGGACTCTCTGGGGCCAACGTCCTGACTTTC
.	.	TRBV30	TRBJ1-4	CAVRGDEKLFF	TGTGCCGTGAGGGGGGACGAAAAACTGTTTTTT
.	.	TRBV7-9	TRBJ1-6	CASSLRADPNSPLHF	TGTGCCAGCAGCTTAAGGGCGGATCCCAATTCACCCCTCCACTTT
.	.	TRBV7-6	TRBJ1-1	CASSLGQKTEAFF	TGTGCCAGCAGCTTAGGACAGAAAACTGAAGCTTTCTTT
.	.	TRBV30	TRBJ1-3	CAWSSGNTIYF	TGTGCCTGGAGCTCTGGAAACACCATATATTTT
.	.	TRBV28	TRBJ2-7	CASSLGTLYEQYF	TGTGCCAGCAGTTTAGGGACCCTCTACGAGCAGTACTTC
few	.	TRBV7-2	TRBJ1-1	CASSLWSQNTEAFF	TGTGCCAGCAGCTTATGGTCCCAAAACACTGAAGCTTTCTTT
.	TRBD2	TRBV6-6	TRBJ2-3	CASSRGGSTDTQYF	TGTGCCAGCAGCCGCGGGGGGTCCACAGATACGCAGTATTTT
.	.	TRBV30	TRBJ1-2	CAWSRGGNYGYTF	TGTGCCTGGAGTAGGGGGGGGAACTATGGCTACACCTTC
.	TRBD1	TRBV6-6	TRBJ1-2	CASSLDRLGYTF	TGTGCCAGCAGCCTGGACAGGTTGGGCTACACCTTC
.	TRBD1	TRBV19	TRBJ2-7	CASSTGDRSYEQYF	TGTGCCAGTAGTACCGGGGACAGAAGCTACGAGCAGTACTTC
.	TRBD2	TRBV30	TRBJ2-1	CAWSLAGGVLEQFF	TGTGCCTGGAGTCTAGCGGGAGGGGTCCTTGAGCAGTTCTTC
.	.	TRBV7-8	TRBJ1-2	CASSPRVDGYTF	TGTGCCAGCAGCCCCAGGGTTGATGGCTACACCTTC
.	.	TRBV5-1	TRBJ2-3	CASSFQDHPTDTQYF	TGCGCCAGCAGCTTCCAGGATCACCCCACAGATACGCAGTATTTT
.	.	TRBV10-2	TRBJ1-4	CASSEGANNEKLFF	TGCGCCAGCAGTGAAGGCGCGAATAATGAAAAACTGTTTTTT
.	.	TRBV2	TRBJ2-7	CASSPPEGLIYEQYF	TGTGCCAGCAGCCCTCCAGAGGGCCTGATCTACGAGCAGTACTTC
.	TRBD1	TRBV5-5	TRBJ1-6	CASSFIPGQGGSPLHF	TGTGCCAGCAGTTTCATTCCGGGACAGGGGGGTTCACCCCTCCACTTT
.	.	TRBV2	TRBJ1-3	CASSEEAHFGNTIYF	TGTGCCAGCAGTGAAGAGGCTCACTTTGGAAACACCATATATTTT
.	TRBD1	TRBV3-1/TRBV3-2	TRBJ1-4	CASSQDPGTGNEKLFF	TGTGCCAGCAGCCAAGATCCCGGGACAGGGAATGAAAAACTGTTTTTT
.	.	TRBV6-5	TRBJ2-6	CASSSGANVLTF	TGTGCCAGCAGTTCTGGGGCCAACGTCCTGACTTTC
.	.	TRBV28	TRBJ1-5	CASSLQVPPQHF	TGTGCCAGCAGTTTACAGGTGCCGCCCCAGCATTTT
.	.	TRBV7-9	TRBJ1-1	CASSLEVNTEAFF	TGTGCCAGCAGCTTAGAGGTTAACACTGAAGCTTTCTTT
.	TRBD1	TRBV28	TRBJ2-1	CASSVTGGYNEQFF	TGTGCCAGCAGTGTGACAGGGGGCTACAATGAGCAGTTCTTC
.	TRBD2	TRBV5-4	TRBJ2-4	CASSLAGGNIQYF	TGTGCCAGCAGCCTAGCGGGGGGGAACATTCAGTACTTC
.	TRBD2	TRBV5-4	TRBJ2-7	CASSLAGGSYEQYF	TGTGCCAGCAGCTTAGCGGGGGGCTCCTACGAGCAGTACTTC
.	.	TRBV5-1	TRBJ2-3	CASSLQQGNTDTQYF	TGCGCCAGCAGCTTACAACAGGGAAACACAGATACGCAGTATTTT
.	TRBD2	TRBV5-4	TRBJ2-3	CASSLPAGGHTDTQYF	TGTGCCAGCAGCTTGCCTGCGGGGGGGCACACAGATACGCAGTATTTT
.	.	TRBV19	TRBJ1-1	CASSTGSTEAFF	TGTGCCAGTAGTACAGGGTCCACTGAAGCTTTCTTT
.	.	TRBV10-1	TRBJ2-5	CASSESGGIEETQYF	TGCGCCAGCAGTGAGTCTGGTGGGATCGAAGAGACCCAGTACTTC
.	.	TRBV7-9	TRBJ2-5	CASSLQYQETQYF	TGTGCCAGCAGCTTACAGTACCAAGAGACCCAGTACTTC
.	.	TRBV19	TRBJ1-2	CASSQQGGNYGYTF	TGTGCCAGTAGTCAGCAGGGAGGTAACTATGGCTACACCTTC
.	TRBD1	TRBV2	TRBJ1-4	CASQGAGEKLFF	TGTGCCAGCCAGGGGGCGGGTGAAAAACTGTTTTTT
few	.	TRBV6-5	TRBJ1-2	CASSLAGFSYTF	TGTGCCAGCAGCCTGGCGGGGTTCAGCTACACCTTC
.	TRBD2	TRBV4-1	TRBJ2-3	CASSQVLTSGQYF	TGCGCCAGCAGCCAAGTTCTGACTAGCGGGCAGTATTTT
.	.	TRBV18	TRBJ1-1	CASSPVEGNTEAFF	TGTGCCAGCTCACCAGTAGAAGGAAACACTGAAGCTTTCTTT
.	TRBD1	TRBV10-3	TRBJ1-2	CAIKTGGYGYTF	TGTGCCATAAAAACAGGGGGCTATGGCTACACCTTC
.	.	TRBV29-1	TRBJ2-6	CSVEDNSGANVLTF	TGCAGCGTTGAAGATAACTCTGGGGCCAACGTCCTGACTTTC
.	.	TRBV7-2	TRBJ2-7	CASSLARAYEQYF	TGTGCCAGCAGCTTAGCGCGGGCCTACGAGCAGTACTTC